This record looks at one TCR beta chain sequence and its context. Its antigen is undetermined. TCRdb's table, derived via immunoSEQ multiplex PCR, lists solely in-frame clones and lacks some. This table holds about 130,000 clones, around 89% found once. The record originates from a study of T cell responses to AZD1222 COVID-19 vaccine. Overall study findings and caveats: The peak T cell response came first, and repertoires were sampled only after it. There were mostly white British donors and more females than males, and clonal diversity was possibly underestimated.

This clonotype originated in an adult in good health. This material consisted of peripheral blood, taken on day 0 of AZD1222 vaccination.

The chain's CDR3 is CASSLTGGVSPAFF. DNA for the CDR3: TGTGCCAGCAGCCTGACAGGGGGCGTCTCCCCCGCTTTCTTT. This chain links TRBV5-5 with TRBJ1-1; 10 bases line up with TRBD1. Germline CDR1 is SGHKS and CDR2 is YYEKEE (reference sequence). The CDR3 sequence is 14 residues long. V lost 4 bases, J lost 11 bases, and 11 bases stayed unmatched.